This T cell receptor beta chain was captured in a study of cytomegalovirus exposure and HLA in healthy donors. Study results and limitations: Previously analyzed data showed that most TCR beta V segments were productive at a frequency of about 90% or about 30%. The authors judged a highly shared variant cluster likely a sequencing artifact. Versus the roughly 690-donor mean, an Asian-associated ancestry cluster reportedly showed fewer N-insertions in a later analysis.

Of note for this clone: What it binds is not known.

PCR used 60 Vbeta primers and 13 Jbeta primers. Method: immunoSEQ multiplex PCR; TCRdb's copy keeps in-frame clones and lacks some. There are more than 150,000 clones in the sample; approximately 82% occur only once, and about 8% lies in the top ten. Sequencing was done on a sample of PBMCs. This clonotype originated in a woman aged 35 to 49 in good health and CMV-seropositive.

The CDR3 loop reads CASSKELAGAQRDTQYF. The DNA of the CDR3 is TGTGCCAGCAGCAAAGAACTAGCGGGAGCGCAAAGGGATACGCAGTATTTT. The J gene is TRBJ2-3, the V gene TRBV21-1; no check of the table's D call, TRBD2, against the DNA was made. TRBV21-1 is designated a pseudogene. The CDR3 contains 17 residues.